This T cell receptor beta chain was documented in a study of T cell responses to AZD1222 COVID-19 vaccine. Whole-study results and caveats: Regions 160-218 and 743-854 dominated among vaccine-associated CD4 TCRs spanning spike. Nearly half of spike-specific TCRs reportedly target variant regions that are unmutated in the B.1.351 and B.1.1.7 variants.

The method was immunoSEQ multiplex PCR; TCRdb's version includes in-frame clones alone and lacks a portion of them. The table records some 100,000 clones, roughly 89% of them present only once. For this clone: The antigen remains unidentified.

V was clipped by 3 bases and J by 1 base, with 12 bases between them. There are 15 residues in the CDR3. The germline V gene encodes CDR1 MDHEN and CDR2 SYDVKM. The TCR comes from an adult in good health. Here the sequenced sample was peripheral blood, taken on day 0 of AZD1222 vaccination. This chain connects TRBV28 to TRBJ1-1, with a possible D match to TRBD1 (5 bases). The CDR3 spells CASSLPGTKNTEAFF. Here the CDR3 DNA reads TGTGCCAGCAGTTTGCCCGGGACGAAGAACACTGAAGCTTTCTTT.